This T cell receptor beta chain was captured in a study of cytomegalovirus exposure and HLA in healthy donors. The PCR ran on 60 Vbeta and 13 Jbeta primers. Some clones are missing from TCRdb's copy, which holds only in-frame ones; the method was immunoSEQ multiplex PCR. The table has around 96,000 clones, 65% to 80% seen once. General study findings and limits: It was likely that a cluster of highly shared sequence variants was a sequencing artifact. The authors later linked a missense DCLRE1C variant to TCR beta V- and J-gene trimming.

Germline loops: CDR1 MNHNY, CDR2 SVGAGI (reference sequence). This CDR3 has 13 amino acids. With 6 bases clipped from V and 0 bases from J, the junction kept 1 base outside the gene matches. About this clone itself: Its antigen remains unidentified.

Input material: PBMCs. The V call is TRBV6-6, the J call TRBJ2-5, with 7 bases matching TRBD1. The TCR originated in a man younger than 45 in good health and CMV-seropositive. CDR3 protein: CASRTGDQETQYF. The CDR3 nucleotides read TGTGCCAGCAGAACAGGGGACCAAGAGACCCAGTACTTC.